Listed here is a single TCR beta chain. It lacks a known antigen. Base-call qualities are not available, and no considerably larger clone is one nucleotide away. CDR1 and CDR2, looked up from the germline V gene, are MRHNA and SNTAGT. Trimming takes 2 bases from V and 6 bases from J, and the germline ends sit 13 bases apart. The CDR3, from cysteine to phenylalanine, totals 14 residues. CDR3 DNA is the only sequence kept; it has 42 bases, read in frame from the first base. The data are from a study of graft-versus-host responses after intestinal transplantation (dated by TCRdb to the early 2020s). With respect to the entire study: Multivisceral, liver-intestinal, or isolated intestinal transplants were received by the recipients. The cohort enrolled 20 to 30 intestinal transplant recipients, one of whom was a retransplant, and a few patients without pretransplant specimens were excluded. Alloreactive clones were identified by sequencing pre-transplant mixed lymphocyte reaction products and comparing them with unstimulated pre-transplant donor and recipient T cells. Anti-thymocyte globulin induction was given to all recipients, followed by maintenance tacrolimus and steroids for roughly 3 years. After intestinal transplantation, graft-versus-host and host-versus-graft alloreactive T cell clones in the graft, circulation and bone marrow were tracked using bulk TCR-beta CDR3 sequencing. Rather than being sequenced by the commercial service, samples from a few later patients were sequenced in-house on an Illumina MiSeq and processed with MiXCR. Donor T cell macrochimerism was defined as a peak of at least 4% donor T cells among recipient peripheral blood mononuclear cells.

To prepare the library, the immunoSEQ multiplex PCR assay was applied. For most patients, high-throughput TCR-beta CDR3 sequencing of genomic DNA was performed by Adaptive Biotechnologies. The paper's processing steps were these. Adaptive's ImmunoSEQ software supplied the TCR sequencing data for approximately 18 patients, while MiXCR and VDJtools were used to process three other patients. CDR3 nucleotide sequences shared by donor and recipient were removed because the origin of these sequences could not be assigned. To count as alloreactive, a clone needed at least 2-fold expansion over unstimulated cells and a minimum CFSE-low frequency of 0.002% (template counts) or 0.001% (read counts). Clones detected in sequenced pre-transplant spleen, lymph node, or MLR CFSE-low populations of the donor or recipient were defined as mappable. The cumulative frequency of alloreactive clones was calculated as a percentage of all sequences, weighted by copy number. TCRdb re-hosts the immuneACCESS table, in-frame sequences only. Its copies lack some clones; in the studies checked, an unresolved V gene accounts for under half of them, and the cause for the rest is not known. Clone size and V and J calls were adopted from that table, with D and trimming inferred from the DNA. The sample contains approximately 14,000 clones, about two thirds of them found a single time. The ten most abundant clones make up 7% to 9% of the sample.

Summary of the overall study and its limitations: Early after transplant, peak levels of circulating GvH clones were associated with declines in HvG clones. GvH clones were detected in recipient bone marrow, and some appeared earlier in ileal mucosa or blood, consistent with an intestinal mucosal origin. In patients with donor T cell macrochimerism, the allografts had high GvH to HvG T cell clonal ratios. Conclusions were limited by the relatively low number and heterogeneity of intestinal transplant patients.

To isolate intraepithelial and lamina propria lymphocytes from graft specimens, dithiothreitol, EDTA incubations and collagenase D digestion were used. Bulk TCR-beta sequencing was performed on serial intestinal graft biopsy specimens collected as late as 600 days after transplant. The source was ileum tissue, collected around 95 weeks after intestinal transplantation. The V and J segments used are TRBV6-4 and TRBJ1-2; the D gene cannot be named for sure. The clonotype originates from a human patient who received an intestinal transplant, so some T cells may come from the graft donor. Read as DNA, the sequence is TGTGCCAGCAGTGACCAGCATGAGGCCCATGGCTACACCTTC. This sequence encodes CASSDQHEAHGYTF.